This TCR beta chain is from a study of glioma-infiltrating T cells. Amplification of TCR alpha and beta CDR3 regions from RNA used iRepertoire nested multiplex PCR. Tissue mRNA or PBMC total RNA, 100-400 ng, went into one-step reverse transcription and amplification. Each CDR3 protein gets one entry after TCRdb re-called the multiplex PCR reads with MiXCR. The table has about 180,000 distinct CDR3 sequences, around 40% seen once; the top ten hold over 4%. Whole-study findings and limits: CDR3 overlap between tissue and blood was very small. Above-expected tissue-blood divergence occurred in all gliomas, most in low-grade ones.

This clonotype has at least ten counts. The target antigen is unknown. V lost 8 bases to trimming and J lost 6 bases, with 20 bases between them. Germline CDR1 and CDR2: MNHEY and SMNVEV (reference sequence). This CDR3 spans 14 amino acids. The clonotype originates from a human donor with low-grade glioma or glioblastoma, undergoing nonglioma brain surgery, or in good health (not recorded which). V is TRBV27 and J is TRBJ2-7; D remains ambiguous. The sequencing input was glioma tissue, nonneoplastic brain tissue, or PBMCs (not recorded which). The chain's CDR3 is CASGNSVLLGEQYF. CDR3 nucleotides: TGTGCCAGCGGAAACAGTGTTTTACTCGGCGAGCAGTACTTC.